These T cell receptor beta chains were read from a single sample in a study of blood T cell repertoires in COVID-19. TCRdb's table, derived via immunoSEQ multiplex PCR, lists solely in-frame clones and lacks some. The table records roughly 240,000 clones, about 87% of them present only once. The specimen sequenced was PBMCs or T cells enriched from blood (not recorded which). The source of these receptors is a woman in her thirties with acute COVID-19. CDR3s include the opening cysteine and the closing phenylalanine or tryptophan. The order of the fields is J gene, clone size, CDR3 length, V gene, D gene, CDR3 protein, CDR3 DNA. D genes are given only for firm matches. Clone size is given for some rows only: seen once, a few or many times, or a class if the clone is expanded.

TRBJ1-4,.,15,TRBV7-9,TRBD1,CASSIGGTANEKLFF,TGTGCCAGCAGCATAGGGGGCACAGCTAATGAAAAACTGTTTTTT
TRBJ1-2,.,14,TRBV5-1,.,CASSLGWFENGYTF,TGCGCCAGCAGCTTGGGCTGGTTCGAGAATGGCTACACCTTC
TRBJ2-7,.,15,TRBV7-9,.,CASSLAQGRSYEQYF,TGTGCCAGCAGCTTAGCACAGGGAAGGTCCTACGAGCAGTACTTC
TRBJ1-1,few,14,TRBV29-1,.,CSVDLRGFGTEAFF,TGCAGCGTTGATTTGAGGGGGTTCGGCACTGAAGCTTTCTTT
TRBJ1-2,.,13,TRBV2,TRBD1,CASADRENYGYTF,TGTGCCAGCGCCGACAGGGAAAACTATGGCTACACCTTC
TRBJ2-2,.,17,TRBV2,TRBD2,CASSPRTSGANTGELFF,TGTGCCAGCAGTCCCCGGACTAGCGGGGCAAACACCGGGGAGCTGTTTTTT
TRBJ1-4,.,9,TRBV7-9,.,CASSPRRVF,TGTGCCAGCAGCCCGAGACGGGTTTTT
TRBJ1-3,.,15,TRBV4-1,.,CASSPDQTPGNTIYF,TGCGCCAGCAGCCCAGACCAAACTCCGGGGAACACCATATATTTT
TRBJ1-2,few,12,TRBV29-1,TRBD1,CSSRQGLFGYTF,TGCAGCTCCAGACAGGGATTATTTGGCTACACCTTC
TRBJ1-3,.,17,TRBV10-2,TRBD1,CASSSGQAPERGNTIYF,TGCGCCAGCAGCTCCGGACAGGCCCCCGAACGGGGAAACACCATATATTTT
TRBJ1-3,.,14,TRBV5-1,.,CASSLDSSGNTIYF,TGCGCCAGCAGCTTGGACAGTTCAGGAAACACCATATATTTT
TRBJ2-2,few,15,TRBV19,TRBD2,CASLERGGNTGELFF,TGTGCCAGTCTGGAACGGGGGGGAAACACCGGGGAGCTGTTTTTT
TRBJ2-3,.,17,TRBV5-1,.,CASSLEEGGAETDTQYF,TGCGCCAGCAGCTTGGAAGAGGGCGGGGCGGAAACAGATACGCAGTATTTT
TRBJ2-1,.,14,TRBV6-1,.,CASSESGTYNEQFF,TGTGCCAGCAGTGAATCAGGGACCTACAATGAGCAGTTCTTC
TRBJ2-7,.,15,TRBV4-3,.,CASSQEGDNSYEQYF,TGCGCCAGCAGCCAAGAAGGGGACAACTCCTACGAGCAGTACTTC
TRBJ2-7,.,16,TRBV29-1,TRBD1,CSVVGRGRGRTYEQYF,TGCAGCGTTGTTGGCAGGGGGCGAGGGAGAACCTACGAGCAGTACTTC
TRBJ1-6,.,12,TRBV11-2,.,CASSLRNSPLHF,TGTGCCAGCAGCTTGAGAAATTCACCCCTCCACTTT
TRBJ2-2,.,14,TRBV20-1,.,CSASDGGPTGELFF,TGCAGTGCTAGTGACGGAGGACCCACCGGGGAGCTGTTTTTT
TRBJ2-2,once,13,TRBV24-1,.,CATSSEYTGELFF,TGTGCCACCAGTTCAGAATACACCGGGGAGCTGTTTTTT
TRBJ2-5,few,16,TRBV5-6,TRBD2,CASSFRGGANQETQYF,TGTGCCAGCAGCTTTCGCGGGGGGGCAAATCAAGAGACCCAGTACTTC
TRBJ1-1,.,13,TRBV30,.,CAWSTGMNTEAFF,TGTGCCTGGAGTACGGGGATGAACACTGAAGCTTTCTTT
TRBJ1-1,.,13,TRBV5-1,.,CASSSGENTEAFF,TGCGCCAGCAGCTCAGGGGAGAACACTGAAGCTTTCTTT
TRBJ1-3,.,15,TRBV2,.,CASRIGQNSGNTIYF,TGTGCCAGCAGGATAGGACAGAACTCTGGAAACACCATATATTTT
TRBJ1-2,.,15,TRBV7-2,.,CASSLVDSISYGYTF,TGTGCCAGCAGCCTGGTCGACAGCATTTCTTATGGCTACACCTTC
TRBJ2-2,.,14,TRBV5-4,TRBD2,CASSLGQRGGELFF,TGTGCCAGCAGCTTGGGGCAGCGGGGCGGGGAGCTGTTTTTT
TRBJ2-7,.,15,TRBV28,TRBD2,CASSSGSGANYEQYF,TGTGCCAGCAGCTCGGGGAGCGGGGCAAACTACGAGCAGTACTTC
TRBJ2-5,few,13,TRBV18,.,CASSPGEKETQYF,TGTGCCAGCTCACCGGGAGAGAAAGAGACCCAGTACTTC
TRBJ1-3,.,18,TRBV11-2,TRBD1,CASSKGARGRVSGNTIYF,TGTGCCAGCAGCAAGGGGGCCAGGGGGAGAGTCTCTGGAAACACCATATATTTT
TRBJ2-7,.,15,TRBV7-9,TRBD1,CASSSRDRGSGEQYF,TGTGCCAGCAGCTCGCGGGACAGGGGGTCGGGTGAGCAGTACTTC